This TCR beta chain was captured by sequencing in a study of T cells after yellow fever vaccination. Study in general: For low cell numbers, libraries were made with SMART-Seq v4 Ultra Low Input.

Whole-study results and caveats: The secondary response was weaker, and its peak arrived faster, on day 5 versus 15. Across the CD4 and CD8 compartments, a small share of clonotypes was present in both.

They built TCR cDNA with 5'RACE template switching, a step that put in a universal primer site and UMIs. In TCRdb, the 5' RACE reads were re-called with MiXCR into one record per CDR3 protein. The sample lists 110,000 or so distinct CDR3 sequences; 7.2% were seen once. This clonotype was seen a handful of times. Its antigen is currently unknown. The sequence derives from a man aged 18-30 years who received the YFV17D yellow fever vaccine. Material: CD4+ T cells sorted from PBMCs, obtained about 41 days after the first yellow fever vaccination.

CDR3 in amino acids: CASSPSGGGNNSPLHF. CDR3 DNA: TGTGCCAGCAGCCCCTCGGGGGGGGGCAATAATTCACCCCTCCACTTT. The chain has TRBV7-2 and TRBJ1-6; maybe TRBD1 (6 bases). Germline V gives CDR1 SGHTA, CDR2 FQGNSA. V lost 5 bases and J 5 bases, leaving 16 bases between the germline ends. CDR3 length: 16 residues.